This paragraph reports one T cell receptor beta chain. The source of the sample is a study of blood T cells in healthy people across ages. Using a J-beta primer mix together with a sample-barcoded 5' primer, a second PCR was run for 7 to 11 cycles. TCRdb reanalysed the 5' RACE reads using MiXCR and keeps one entry per CDR3 protein. The table has about 750,000 distinct CDR3 sequences, about 53% seen once; the top ten hold under 50%. This clonotype originated in an older man in good health. Sequencing was done on a sample of blood.

DNA for the CDR3: TGCAGTGCTGCCCGGGGGACTAGCCGCTACGAGCAGTACTTC. This encodes CSAARGTSRYEQYF. This chain connects TRBV20-1 to TRBJ2-7, with 9 bases identical to TRBD2. Germline loops: CDR1 DFQATT, CDR2 SNEGSKA (reference sequence). CDR3 size: 14 residues. V lost 5 bases, J lost 3 bases, and 8 bases stayed unmatched.